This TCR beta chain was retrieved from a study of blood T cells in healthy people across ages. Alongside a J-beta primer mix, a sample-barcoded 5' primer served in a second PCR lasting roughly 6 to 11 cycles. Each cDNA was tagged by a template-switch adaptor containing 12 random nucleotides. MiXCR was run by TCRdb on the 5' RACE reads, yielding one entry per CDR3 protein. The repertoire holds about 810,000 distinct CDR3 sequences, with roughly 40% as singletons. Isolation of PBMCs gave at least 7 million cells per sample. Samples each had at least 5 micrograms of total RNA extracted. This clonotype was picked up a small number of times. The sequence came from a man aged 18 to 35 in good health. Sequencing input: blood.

DNA of the CDR3: TGCGCCAGCAGCCGAACGATCGAGGGCGGAGAGACCCAGTACTTC. The encoded protein is CASSRTIEGGETQYF. The rearrangement joins TRBV4-3 to TRBJ2-5; D possibly corresponds to TRBD2 (5 bases). Germline V gene lookup returns CDR1 LGHNA and CDR2 YSLEER. This CDR3 has 15 amino acids. V dropped 4 bases and J dropped 4 bases, with 16 bases sitting between them.